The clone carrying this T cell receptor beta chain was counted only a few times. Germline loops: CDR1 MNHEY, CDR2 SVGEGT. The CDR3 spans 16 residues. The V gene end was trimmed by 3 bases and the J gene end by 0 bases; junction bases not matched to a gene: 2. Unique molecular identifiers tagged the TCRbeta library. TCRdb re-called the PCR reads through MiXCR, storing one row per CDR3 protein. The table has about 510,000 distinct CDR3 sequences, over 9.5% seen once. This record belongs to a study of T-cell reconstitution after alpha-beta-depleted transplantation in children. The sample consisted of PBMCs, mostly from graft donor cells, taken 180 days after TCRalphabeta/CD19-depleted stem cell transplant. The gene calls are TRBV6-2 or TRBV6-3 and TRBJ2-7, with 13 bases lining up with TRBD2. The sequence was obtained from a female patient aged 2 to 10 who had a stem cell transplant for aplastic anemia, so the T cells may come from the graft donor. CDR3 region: CASSYGTSGISYEQYV. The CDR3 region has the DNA TGTGCCAGCAGTTATGGGACTAGCGGGATCTCCTACGAGCAGTACGTC.